Below are 2 T cell receptor beta chains sequenced from a single sample in a study of beta chain features in type 1 diabetes. Points from the study as a whole: TCRB CDR3s were moderately but significantly shorter in Type 1 diabetes patients in all four CD4+ subsets.

Expressed TCRB transcripts were sequenced, since all the RNA that had been isolated was reverse transcribed. The table came from immunoSEQ multiplex PCR; TCRdb's copy has only in-frame clones and leaves some out. Altogether 40,000 to 65,000 clones are present, roughly 63% being singletons, with the ten largest covering 0.29%. For these TCRs, the target antigens are not known. The sequencing input was stem cell memory CD4+ T cells from blood. The source of these receptors is a woman in her twenties or thirties with type 1 diabetes.

This clone was recorded once. V is TRBV5-1 and J is TRBJ2-5; 8 nucleotides align to TRBD1. The germline gives CDR1 SGHRS, CDR2 YFSETQ. CDR3 size: 14 residues. V was clipped by 6 bases and J by 5 bases; unmatched bases: 9. CDR3 in amino acids: CASTSLRQGETQYF. Written as DNA, the CDR3 is TGCGCCAGCACCAGTTTGAGACAGGGGGAGACCCAGTACTTC.

This clone was seen once. This chain uses TRBV9 with TRBJ1-1; 10 bases map to TRBD1. CDR1 is SGDLS and CDR2 is YYNGEE in the germline V gene. V trimming: 4 bases; J trimming: 3 bases; junction bases outside the gene matches: 6. This CDR3 comprises 15 residues. The CDR3, as DNA: TGTGCCAGCAGCCCCGGCGGGACAGGGGACACTGAAGCTTTCTTT. It yields the protein CASSPGGTGDTEAFF.